This note documents a single TCR beta chain sequence. Its antigen is not identified. V was trimmed by 0 bases and J by 0 bases, leaving 11 bases between them. The CDR3 is 17 residues long. Germline-derived CDR1 and CDR2 are MNHEY and SMNVEV (reference sequence). The data originate from a study of T cell repertoires in cytomegalovirus infection. Looking at the study overall: Public TCR beta signatures were indicative of both CMV infection and a matching HLA type.

Study findings and constraints: CMV carriers with the relevant HLA were identified by cumulative public TCR beta family frequency. In two of eight donors, the top clonotype was HLA-C-restricted CMV-specific.

MiXCR, run by TCRdb on the reads, gives a single entry per CDR3 protein. Among 84,000 or so distinct CDR3 sequences, under 55% were seen once, and the ten largest hold approximately 95%. The sequencing here drew on CD8+ T cells from cultured PBMCs, taken from culture after CMV antigen stimulation. J is TRBJ2-2 and V is TRBV27, with D unresolved. This TCR was sampled from a human donor in good health (CMV status not recorded). Some clones in this sample may be carry-over from other donors' samples. In nucleotides, the CDR3 is TGTGCCAGCAGTTTATCGGTCGGGCACGCGAACACCGGGGAGCTGTTTTTT. Amino acids: CASSLSVGHANTGELFF.